The 20 T cell receptor beta chains reported below all come from one sample, sequenced in a study of tumor-infiltrating lymphocytes in localized non-small cell lung cancer (dated by TCRdb to the early 2020s). Library preparation was by the immunoSEQ multiplex PCR assay. Imported from immuneACCESS, the table was reduced by TCRdb to in-frame sequences with V and J called. These copies leave out some clones; in studies compared against another copy, an unresolved V gene accounts for under half, and the cause of the remainder is not known. The sample records more than 10,000 clones, 70% to 90% of which are singletons. Around 3.6% of the sample belongs to the ten largest clones. The sequencing input was uninvolved lung tissue not adjacent to the tumor. Receptor source: a human donor with non-small cell lung cancer.

CDR3 DNA: TGTGCCAGTAGTGGAGACAGGGGGCGCGGTGGCTACACCTTC. It specifies CASSGDRGRGGYTF. This chain connects TRBV19 to TRBJ1-2; TRBD1 matches at 10 bases. There are 14 residues in the CDR3. V gave up 5 bases and J gave up 7 bases; unmatched junction bases: 7. The germline gives CDR1 LNHDA, CDR2 SQIVND (reference sequence).

The V and J genes are TRBV19 and TRBJ2-3; 7 nucleotides line up with TRBD1. The V gene end was trimmed by 5 bases and the J gene end by 4 bases; junction bases not matched to a gene: 9. The germline V gene encodes CDR1 LNHDA and CDR2 SQIVND (reference sequence). The CDR3 has 15 residues. DNA of the CDR3: TGTGCCAGTAGTGTCGGGACAGCAGTAGCAGATACGCAGTATTTT. This codes for CASSVGTAVADTQYF.

The rearrangement uses TRBV19 and TRBJ1-1; 10 bases line up with TRBD1. The length of the CDR3 is 14 residues. From germline, CDR1 is LNHDA and CDR2 SQIVND (reference sequence). V gave up 4 bases and J gave up 7 bases; unmatched junction bases: 6. CDR3: CASSTTGGDLEAFF. CDR3 coding DNA: TGTGCCAGTAGTACGACAGGGGGCGATCTTGAAGCTTTCTTT.

Of note for this clone: Other nucleotide sequences from this sample produce the same CDR3. The J gene is TRBJ1-1, the V gene TRBV6-1; D unresolved. Trimming removed 2 bases at V and 5 bases at J, with 9 bases between. CDR1 and CDR2 from the germline V gene are MNHNS and SASEGT. The CDR3 has 13 amino acids. CDR3 region: CASSESGRTEAFF. The CDR3 nucleotides are TGTGCCAGCAGTGAATCGGGGAGGACTGAAGCTTTCTTT.

The chain joins TRBV4-2 to TRBJ1-6, with D perhaps TRBD1 (6 bases). V gave up 3 bases and J gave up 7 bases, with 13 bases separating them. CDR1 and CDR2 from the germline V gene are LGHNA and YNFKEQ. CDR3 size: 15 residues. The CDR3 bases are TGTGCCAGCAGCCAGGACCGGGACAAGAATTCACCCCTCCACTTT. Amino acids: CASSQDRDKNSPLHF.

The V call is TRBV6-5, the J call TRBJ2-5, with 8 positions matching TRBD2. The ends lost 3 bases at V and 5 bases at J; junction bases unmatched: 11. Germline V gives CDR1 MNHEY, CDR2 SVGAGI. The CDR3 runs 16 residues. DNA of the CDR3: TGTGCCAGCAGTTATAGGCATCAGGCGGGAGGTGAGACCCAGTACTTC. This translates into CASSYRHQAGGETQYF.

The genes are TRBV27 and TRBJ2-3; 16 positions match TRBD2. The CDR3 sequence is 17 residues long. V was clipped by 5 bases and J by 4 bases; unmatched bases: 6. Germline V gene data show CDR1 as MNHEY and CDR2 as SMNVEV (reference sequence). CDR3 bases: TGTGCCAGCAGTGTCCCGGGACTAGCGGGAGGGCCAGATACGCAGTATTTT. It translates to CASSVPGLAGGPDTQYF.

J is TRBJ1-1 and V is TRBV2; D is undetermined. The CDR3 consists of 13 residues. Looked up from germline, CDR1 is SNHLY and CDR2 is FYNNEI. The V gene lost 4 bases and the J gene lost 0 bases, with 6 bases spanning the gap. In DNA, the CDR3 is TGTGCCAGCAGTGGACGTCTGAACACTGAAGCTTTCTTT. Residues: CASSGRLNTEAFF.

This chain joins TRBV19 and TRBJ2-2; TRBD2 matches 11 bases. The CDR3 runs 17 residues. Germline CDR1 and CDR2: LNHDA and SQIVND (reference sequence). Trimming took 4 bases from V and 4 from J; bases not matched to a gene: 8. The CDR3 reads CASSKLAGEVFTGELFF. For the CDR3, the DNA is TGTGCCAGTAGTAAACTAGCGGGGGAAGTCTTCACCGGGGAGCTGTTTTTT.

This chain joins TRBV5-1 and TRBJ1-2; D call uncertain. Germline CDR1 reads SGHRS; CDR2 reads YFSETQ. The CDR3 runs 14 residues. Trimming shortened V by 1 base and J by 0 bases, and 7 bases separated the two germline ends. The CDR3 region has the DNA TGCGCCAGCAGCTTGCATCCAGCTAACTATGGCTACACCTTC. Its translation is CASSLHPANYGYTF.

This clone was observed once. The rearrangement links TRBV19 to TRBJ2-7; tentative D call: TRBD1 (6 bases). Trimming removed 1 base from V and 6 bases from J, with 13 bases in between. The V gene's germline CDR1 is LNHDA and CDR2 SQIVND (reference sequence). CDR3 size: 14 residues. CDR3 in amino acids: CASSIGPGAGEQYF. The CDR3 DNA reads as TGTGCCAGTAGTATAGGGCCAGGGGCGGGCGAGCAGTACTTC.

This chain connects TRBV5-1 to TRBJ1-1, with D possibly being TRBD1 (5 bases). V was clipped by 0 bases and J by 3 bases, with 9 bases between them. In germline, CDR1 is SGHRS, CDR2 YFSETQ. CDR3 length: 14 amino acids. The CDR3 DNA is TGCGCCAGCAGCTTGGCCGGGGGGGACACTGAAGCTTTCTTT. It is translated as CASSLAGGDTEAFF.

This clone was picked up a small number of times. This rearrangement joins TRBV2 to TRBJ2-5, with D perhaps TRBD1 or TRBD2 (7 bases each). The CDR3 sequence is 13 residues long. The V and J ends lost 6 bases and 5 bases respectively, with 13 bases between them. CDR1 and CDR2 (germline): SNHLY, FYNNEI. For the CDR3, the DNA is TGTGCCAGCAGGTACAGGGGAGGGGAGACCCAGTACTTC. This sequence encodes CASRYRGGETQYF.

For this clone: This sample includes further DNA sequences coding for the same CDR3. V gene TRBV6-5 combines with J gene TRBJ2-3; weak D call: TRBD1 (7 bases). V gave up 6 bases and J gave up 3 bases, with 13 bases separating them. The CDR3 runs 14 residues. Germline V gene sequence: CDR1 MNHEY, CDR2 SVGAGI. DNA for the CDR3: TGTGCCAGCAGAAGGACAGGAGGGACAGATACGCAGTATTTT. Translation: CASRRTGGTDTQYF.

The genes are TRBV7-8 and TRBJ2-7; 9 nucleotides line up with TRBD1. The ends lost 1 base at V and 2 bases at J; junction bases unmatched: 6. Germline CDR1 is SGHVS and CDR2 is FQNEAQ. The CDR3 runs 16 residues. CDR3 coding DNA: TGTGCCAGCAGCTTAGGAGGGACAGGGCACGCCTACGAGCAGTACTTC. Protein sequence: CASSLGGTGHAYEQYF.

For this clone: The junction differs from germline at one of its ends, possibly a read error. The V call is TRBV7-7, the J call TRBJ2-7; 11 nucleotides line up with TRBD2. There are 13 residues in the CDR3. Germline V gene data show CDR1 as SSHAT and CDR2 as FNYEAQ (reference sequence). The CDR3 DNA is TGTGCTAGCAGCGCCGGGACTAGCGGCGAGCAGTACTTC. Amino acids: CASSAGTSGEQYF.

V usage is TRBV2 and J usage is TRBJ2-7; 12 nucleotides line up with TRBD2. CDR3 size: 15 residues. CDR1 is SNHLY and CDR2 is FYNNEI in the germline V gene. The ends lost 6 bases at V and 3 bases at J; junction bases unmatched: 6. The CDR3 region has the DNA TGTGCCAGCAGGACCGGACTAGCGGGAAACTACGAGCAGTACTTC. This sequence encodes CASRTGLAGNYEQYF.

This clone was seen a single time. The chain couples TRBV25-1 to TRBJ1-2; D not resolved. Trimming left V 1 base short and J 4 bases short, with 10 bases between. The germline V gene has CDR1 MGHDK and CDR2 SYGVNS. The CDR3 totals 14 residues. The CDR3 DNA reads TGTGCCAGCAGTGAATCAGCTCTTTCCTATGGCTACACCTTC. This encodes CASSESALSYGYTF.

This clone was seen once. CDR3 residues: CASSLQVTLAEAFF. The DNA for the CDR3 is TGTGCCAGCTCACTTCAAGTAACACTCGCTGAAGCTTTCTTT. The chain couples TRBV18 to TRBJ1-1, with no clear D. The CDR3 runs to 14 residues. In germline, CDR1 is KGHSH, CDR2 LQKENI. Trimming pared 4 bases from V and 6 bases from J, leaving 15 bases between.

This clone came up a few times. The genes are TRBV28 and TRBJ1-1; D call uncertain. V shed 4 bases and J shed 0 bases, with 18 bases lying between them. From germline, CDR1 is MDHEN and CDR2 SYDVKM. This CDR3 spans 17 amino acids. The chain's CDR3 is CASSSTRVGNMNTEAFF. The CDR3 coding sequence is TGTGCCAGCAGTTCTACCCGGGTGGGTAACATGAACACTGAAGCTTTCTTT.